The 15 T cell receptor beta chains below come from one sample, sequenced in a study of cytomegalovirus exposure and HLA in healthy donors (dated by TCRdb to about 2017). The library came from the immunoSEQ multiplex PCR assay. As stored in TCRdb, this immuneACCESS dataset retains in-frame rearrangements with V and J assigned. A fraction of the clones does not appear; measured against another copy, unresolved V genes explain less than half of the discrepancy, and the remainder lacks a known reason. The sample records 250,000 to 400,000 clones, approximately 86% of which are singletons. Of the sample, about 1% falls within the top ten clones. The specimen was PBMCs. The source of these receptors is a woman in her 30s in good health and CMV-seropositive.

There are a few counts of this clone. The chain combines TRBV4-3 with TRBJ2-1; a weak D match, TRBD1 (5 bases). Germline V gives CDR1 LGHNA, CDR2 YSLEER. The CDR3 is 14 amino acids. Trimming stripped 1 base from V and 5 bases from J, with 9 bases between. CDR3 DNA: TGCGCCAGCAGCCAAGTCGAAGGGGACAATGAGCAGTTCTTC. Encoded protein: CASSQVEGDNEQFF.

The V call is TRBV30, the J call TRBJ2-3; the match to TRBD2 covers 12 bases. CDR3 size: 17 residues. CDR1 is GTSNPN and CDR2 is SVGIG in the germline V gene (reference sequence). With 0 bases clipped from V and 2 bases from J, the junction kept 6 bases outside the gene matches. CDR3 sequence: CAWSVRRTSGITDTQYF. Here the CDR3 DNA reads TGTGCCTGGAGTGTAAGGCGGACTAGCGGGATCACAGATACGCAGTATTTT.

The genes are TRBV6-5 and TRBJ1-5, with a tentative D call TRBD1 (5 bases). The ends were cut back, 4 bases at V and 6 bases at J, with 13 bases in the middle. CDR1 and CDR2 (germline): MNHEY, SVGAGI. The CDR3 totals 14 residues. CDR3 region: CASSSSRGGQPQHF. CDR3 DNA sequence: TGTGCCAGCAGTTCCTCGAGGGGCGGTCAGCCCCAGCATTTT.

The chain is built from TRBV7-9 and TRBJ1-2, with 11 bases identical to TRBD1. Germline lookup yields CDR1 SEHNR and CDR2 FQNEAQ (reference sequence). This CDR3 spans 15 amino acids. V gave up 3 bases and J gave up 7 bases; unmatched junction bases: 7. CDR3: CASSLGQGGFIGYTF. CDR3 nucleotides: TGTGCCAGCAGCTTGGGACAGGGGGGATTCATTGGCTACACCTTC.

The chain employs TRBV11-2 and TRBJ2-1; TRBD2 agrees at 10 bases. With 5 bases clipped from V and 8 bases from J, the junction kept 12 bases outside the gene matches. CDR1 is SGHAT, CDR2 FQNNGV, per germline. The CDR3 extends over 16 amino acids. Here the CDR3 reads CASSPVAGGGRHEQFF. CDR3 in DNA: TGTGCCAGCAGCCCGGTAGCGGGGGGCGGCCGGCATGAGCAGTTCTTC.

The rearrangement links TRBV9 to TRBJ2-3; no firm D call. The CDR3 runs to 14 residues. Germline V CDR1 and CDR2: SGDLS, YYNGEE. The V and J ends lost 1 base and 1 base respectively, with 7 bases between them. The CDR3 DNA reads as TGTGCCAGCAGCGTAAAGGGTGGCACAGATACGCAGTATTTT. Translated, it gives CASSVKGGTDTQYF.

A word on this clone: Other DNA sequences in this specimen translate into the identical CDR3. The chain employs TRBV2 and TRBJ2-7, with a possible D match to TRBD1 (5 bases). In germline, CDR1 is SNHLY, CDR2 FYNNEI. The CDR3 has 12 amino acids. The V end lost 4 bases, the J end lost 4 bases, and 8 bases lay between the germline ends. The CDR3 DNA reads as TGTGCCAGCAGTGGCCAGGGTTACGAGCAGTACTTC. Its translation is CASSGQGYEQYF.

The chain combines TRBV11-2 with TRBJ1-2, with 7 positions matching TRBD1. V was pared by 5 bases and J by 4 bases, with 10 bases of the junction left unmatched. The CDR3 spans 15 residues. Germline V gene lookup returns CDR1 SGHAT and CDR2 FQNNGV. The chain's CDR3 is CASSGNRGVGYGYTF. The DNA for the CDR3 is TGTGCCAGCAGCGGAAACAGGGGAGTAGGCTATGGCTACACCTTC.

J is TRBJ1-3 and V is TRBV5-6; D is undetermined. Germline assignment: CDR1 SGHDT and CDR2 YYEEEE. V was clipped by 3 bases and J by 4 bases, with 8 bases between them. This CDR3 is 13 amino acids long. The CDR3: CASSYGRGNTIYF. The DNA for the CDR3 is TGTGCCAGCAGCTACGGCCGGGGAAACACCATATATTTT.

The chain recombines TRBV29-1 with TRBJ2-1; 11 positions match TRBD2. Germline values: CDR1 SQVTM, CDR2 ANQGSEA. The CDR3 length is 14 residues. CDR3 coding DNA: TGCAGTCATGTAACGGGCCTAGCGGGAGGTGAGCAGTTCTTC. Translated: CSHVTGLAGGEQFF.

This clone has only one observation. The chain recombines TRBV19 with TRBJ2-7; D remains unclear. The CDR3 sequence is 11 residues long. The V end was cut by 4 bases, the J end by 3 bases, with 4 bases between. The germline V gene encodes CDR1 LNHDA and CDR2 SQIVND (reference sequence). This chain's CDR3 is CASSTFYEQYF. CDR3 in DNA: TGTGCCAGTAGTACCTTCTACGAGCAGTACTTC. The full variable domain, with the rest looked up from reference TRBV19 and TRBJ2-7, is DGGITQSPKYLFRKEGQNVTLSCEQNLNHDAMYWYRQDPGQGLRLIYYSQIVNDFQKGDIAEGYSVSREKKESFPLTVTSAQKNPTAFYLCASSTFYEQYFGPGTRLTVT.

V usage is TRBV11-2 and J usage is TRBJ2-1; D perhaps matches TRBD2 (6 bases). V lost 5 bases and J lost 4, with 15 bases in between. CDR1 and CDR2 (germline): SGHAT, FQNNGV. This CDR3 is built from 15 residues. The DNA of the CDR3 is TGTGCCAGCAGCCTAAAGCGGGTAGGGTACAATGAGCAGTTCTTC. It translates to CASSLKRVGYNEQFF.

The chain is built from TRBV2 and TRBJ2-7, with D uncertain. The CDR3 sequence is 12 residues long. Looked up from germline, CDR1 is SNHLY and CDR2 is FYNNEI. The germline V and J ends were trimmed by 8 bases and 2 bases, with 10 bases remaining between them. CDR3 protein: CASETVAYEQYF. CDR3 DNA sequence: TGTGCCAGCGAGACGGTTGCCTACGAGCAGTACTTC.

This clone was detected only a few times. This chain connects TRBV6-4 to TRBJ2-2, with D uncertain. The CDR3 contains 12 residues. V was clipped by 1 base and J by 3 bases, with 0 bases between them. CDR1 and CDR2 (germline): MRHNA, SNTAGT. CDR3 sequence (DNA): TGTGCCAGCAGTGACTACACCGGGGAGCTGTTTTTT. Its protein product is CASSDYTGELFF.

V gene TRBV2 combines with J gene TRBJ1-5; 7 bases are a match to TRBD1. Germline CDR1 is SNHLY and CDR2 is FYNNEI. The CDR3 is 15 amino acids. Trimming took 5 bases from V and 3 from J; bases not matched to a gene: 7. The DNA for the CDR3 is TGTGCCAGCAGTCCGGAGACAGGGCCCAATCAGCCCCAGCATTTT. As protein: CASSPETGPNQPQHF.